This T cell receptor (beta chain) is drawn from a study of shared clonotypes between healthy human individuals. Study information: CD4 naive and CD4 memory each took three plates per donor, while CD8 naive took two and CD8 memory one.

Notes on the study in general: Relative to memory subsets, naive subsets generally showed larger estimated richness. A reduction in generation probabilities was seen for non-shared clonotypes relative to those shared by all four donors.

Regarding this clone: The antigen remains undetermined.

Clones were read by immunoSEQ multiplex PCR, and TCRdb kept only the in-frame ones, dropping some. Of roughly 2 million clones detected, roughly 94% appear once; the ten largest clones hold 0.1% to 0.15%. Splitting the CD4+ cells yielded a CD45RA+ naive subset and a CD45RA-negative memory subset. The sequencing sample was made of naive CD4+ T cells sorted from blood. Subset in this sample: CD45RA+ positively selected. The receptor was isolated from a man between 18 and 35 years old in good health.

The CDR3 loop reads CASIGEGGNTEAFF. The CDR3 region has the DNA TGTGCCAGCATCGGAGAGGGGGGGAACACTGAAGCTTTCTTT. The chain uses TRBV27 and TRBJ1-1; D may be TRBD1 (6 bases). The germline V gene has CDR1 MNHEY and CDR2 SMNVEV (reference sequence). Trimming stripped 7 bases from V and 1 base from J, with 13 bases between. This CDR3 has 14 residues.